The 29 T cell receptor beta chains reported below all come from one sample, sequenced in a study of blood T cells in healthy people across ages. Primed by a sample-barcoded 5' primer and a J-beta primer mix, a second PCR proceeded for 7 to 11 cycles. TCRdb re-analysed the 5' RACE reads in MiXCR, keeping a single row per CDR3 protein. The data show about 1.8 million distinct CDR3 sequences, around half seen once. The sequenced sample consisted of blood. All receptors derive from a woman aged 40-49 years in good health.

V and J are TRBV6-2 or TRBV6-3 and TRBJ2-1, with 11 bases matching TRBD1. The junction had 10 bases not matched to a gene; V was cut back by 1 base and J by 8 bases. This CDR3 region has 17 residues. The V gene's germline CDR1 is MNHEY and CDR2 SVGEGT. The CDR3 DNA sequence: TGTGCCAGCAGTTACTTACGGACAGGGGGCGGTAGAGATGAGCAGTTCTTC. Its protein is CASSYLRTGGGRDEQFF.

The chain uses TRBV6-5 and TRBJ1-1; the D gene is possibly TRBD1 (5 bases). CDR1 MNHEY and CDR2 SVGAGI come from the germline V gene. CDR3 length: 13 amino acids. V lost 6 bases and J 1 base, leaving 9 bases between the germline ends. CDR3 nucleotides: TGTGCCAGCAGGGTAACAGGGAACACTGAAGCTTTCTTT. Protein product: CASRVTGNTEAFF.

This clonotype occurred a few times. The CDR3 region is CASSFLGPYNEQFF. For the CDR3, the DNA is TGTGCCAGCAGTTTCCTGGGTCCTTACAATGAGCAGTTCTTC. The chain links TRBV27 to TRBJ2-1; D call uncertain. Trimming took off 3 bases at V and 4 bases at J, with 10 bases between the two ends. This CDR3 contains 14 residues. Germline V gene lookup returns CDR1 MNHEY and CDR2 SMNVEV (reference sequence).

The chain combines TRBV21-1 with TRBJ1-2. TRBV21-1 is recorded as a pseudogene. The length of the CDR3 is 15 residues. The CDR3 sequence: CASSKRAGRTYGYTF. The CDR3 coding sequence is TGTGCCAGCAGCAAAAGGGCAGGGAGGACTTATGGCTACACCTTC.

In this sample, this clonotype turned up a few times. The chain combines TRBV5-1 with TRBJ2-7; D possibly corresponds to TRBD1 (6 bases). V dropped 2 bases and J dropped 2 bases, with 11 bases sitting between them. The V gene's germline CDR1 is SGHRS and CDR2 YFSETQ. The CDR3 spans 14 residues. The CDR3 bases are TGCGCCAGCAGCTTACAGGGTTCTCCCTACGAGCAGTACTTC. Its translation is CASSLQGSPYEQYF. The full variable domain, its missing parts supplied by reference TRBV5-1 and TRBJ2-7, is KAGVTQTPRYLIKTRGQQVTLSCSPISGHRSVSWYQQTPGQGLQFLFEYFSETQRNKGNFPGRFSGRQFSNSRSEMNVSTLELGDSALYLCASSLQGSPYEQYFGPGTRLTVT.

This clonotype was seen only a few times. J is TRBJ2-3 and V is TRBV6-4; TRBD2 aligns across 14 bases. Germline V gene data show CDR1 as MRHNA and CDR2 as SNTAGT. The CDR3 runs to 17 residues. Trimming cost V 2 bases and J 6 bases; bases outside gene matches: 7. CDR3 in DNA: TGTGCCAGCAGTGACCTTCGACTAGCGGGGGGGCGGGATACGCAGTATTTT. It specifies CASSDLRLAGGRDTQYF.

The chain is built from TRBV2 and TRBJ2-3; 8 bases line up with TRBD1. This CDR3 comprises 13 residues. The J segment lost 4 bases and the V segment lost 6 bases, leaving 3 bases of the junction unmatched. From germline, CDR1 is SNHLY and CDR2 FYNNEI. CDR3 residues: CASRDRVADTQYF. DNA of the CDR3: TGTGCCAGCAGGGACAGGGTGGCAGATACGCAGTATTTT.

This clonotype was recorded a few times. CDR3 in DNA: TGTGCCAGCAGTTTAAGGGGGGTGGGTGGCTACACCTTC. Its protein is CASSLRGVGGYTF. V is TRBV27 and J is TRBJ1-2; the D gene is possibly TRBD1 (6 bases). CDR1 is MNHEY, CDR2 SMNVEV, per germline (reference sequence). V was clipped by 2 bases and J by 7 bases, with 11 bases between them. This CDR3 spans 13 amino acids.

The chain combines TRBV27 with TRBJ1-6; D is unresolved. Germline V CDR1 and CDR2: MNHEY, SMNVEV (reference sequence). This CDR3 is 13 amino acids long. Trimming removed 4 bases from V and 10 bases from J, with 11 bases in between. The CDR3 here is CASSWDRVSPLHF. The CDR3 DNA reads as TGTGCCAGCAGTTGGGATAGGGTCTCACCCCTCCACTTT.

This chain links TRBV2 with TRBJ2-1, with TRBD2 as a possible D gene (6 bases). Germline loops: CDR1 SNHLY, CDR2 FYNNEI. The CDR3 spans 14 residues. CDR3 coding DNA: TGTGCATCCCAGGGACTTTTCTCCTACAATGAGCAGTTCTTC. Residues: CASQGLFSYNEQFF.

V is TRBV6-1 and J is TRBJ1-1; the D is unclear. The CDR3 has 14 residues. Trimming stripped 4 bases from V and 6 bases from J, with 15 bases between. Germline values: CDR1 MNHNS, CDR2 SASEGT. The CDR3 reads CASSGEVSSSEAFF. CDR3 nucleotide sequence: TGTGCCAGCAGTGGTGAGGTATCTTCATCTGAAGCTTTCTTT.

The table lists this clonotype with a few counts. The rearrangement joins TRBV9 to TRBJ2-1; D is undetermined. Germline V gene data show CDR1 as SGDLS and CDR2 as YYNGEE. Trimming stripped 0 bases from V and 3 bases from J, with 7 bases between. The CDR3 sequence is 14 residues long. CDR3 sequence (DNA): TGTGCCAGCAGCGTAGATCCTAACTACAATGAGCAGTTCTTC. Protein: CASSVDPNYNEQFF.

The V call is TRBV6-1, the J call TRBJ1-2, with D possibly TRBD1 on 5 matching bases. This CDR3 spans 15 amino acids. V dropped 2 bases and J dropped 1 base, with 11 bases sitting between them. CDR1 is MNHNS and CDR2 is SASEGT in the germline V gene. The chain's CDR3 is CASSELGPRNYGYTF. The CDR3 region has the DNA TGTGCCAGCAGTGAATTGGGGCCCCGTAACTATGGCTACACCTTC.

The chain uses TRBV15 and TRBJ1-1; 8 nucleotides match TRBD1. The CDR3 is 15 residues long. Germline V lookup: CDR1 LNHNV, CDR2 YYDKDF (reference sequence). V gave up 3 bases and J gave up 8 bases; unmatched junction bases: 11. The DNA for the CDR3 is TGTGCCACCAGCAGTCACGACAGGGGAAGGGCGGAAGCTTTCTTT. Translated, it gives CATSSHDRGRAEAFF.

The chain carries TRBV6-1 and TRBJ2-4; no clear D. The CDR3 spans 15 residues. Trimming cost V 7 bases and J 0 bases, with 13 bases left between them. The germline V gene has CDR1 MNHNS and CDR2 SASEGT. For the CDR3, the DNA is TGTGCCAGCAAGCTGCAGTTCCGAGCCAAAAACATTCAGTACTTC. It is translated as CASKLQFRAKNIQYF.

The chain recombines TRBV29-1 with TRBJ2-7; TRBD1 is a possible D gene (6 bases). CDR1 is SQVTM and CDR2 is ANQGSEA in the germline V gene. This CDR3 contains 12 residues. Trimming left V 6 bases short and J 2 bases short, with 11 bases between. The CDR3 is CSVLTGPYEQYF. Here the CDR3 DNA reads TGCAGCGTACTAACAGGGCCCTACGAGCAGTACTTC.

The V and J genes are TRBV11-3 and TRBJ2-1; 12 positions match TRBD2. The CDR3 totals 16 residues. Trimming removed 4 bases from V and 7 bases from J; junction bases left unmatched: 8. Germline V gives CDR1 SGHNT, CDR2 YENEEA. Written as DNA, the CDR3 is TGTGCCAGCAGCTCGTCCGGGACTAGCGGGCTGAATGAGCAGTTCTTC. Protein: CASSSSGTSGLNEQFF.

The rearrangement uses TRBV24-1 and TRBJ2-4; maybe TRBD2 (6 bases). Germline loops: CDR1 KGHDR, CDR2 SFDVKD. The V end lost 4 bases, the J end lost 4 bases, and 22 bases lay between the germline ends. The CDR3 consists of 18 residues. CDR3 loop: CATSDLSGDDRIKNIQYF. As DNA, the CDR3 is TGTGCCACCAGTGACCTATCGGGGGACGACAGAATAAAAAACATTCAGTACTTC.

This clonotype showed up just a few times. The J gene is TRBJ2-5, the V gene TRBV15, with D maybe TRBD1 (6 bases). The DNA matches TRBJ2-7 better at its end, which makes the J call doubtful. This CDR3 region has 14 residues. Germline values: CDR1 LNHNV, CDR2 YYDKDF (reference sequence). This chain's CDR3 is CATSRDPDSYEQYF. The DNA of the CDR3 is TGTGCCACCAGCAGAGATCCGGACAGCTACGAGCAGTACTTC.

The table lists this clonotype with a few counts. V is TRBV10-3 and J is TRBJ1-5; a possible D gene is TRBD1 (5 bases). The V gene lost 4 bases and the J gene lost 6 bases, with 13 bases spanning the gap. The germline V gene encodes CDR1 ENHRY and CDR2 SYGVKD. The CDR3 totals 14 residues. The CDR3 nucleotides are TGTGCCATCAGTGCCAGGGAGGAACGTCAGCCCCAGCATTTT. Its translation is CAISAREERQPQHF.

V is TRBV20-1 and J is TRBJ1-1; TRBD1 is a possible D gene (5 bases). V gave up 4 bases and J gave up 1 base, with 16 bases separating them. CDR3 length: 15 residues. The germline gives CDR1 DFQATT, CDR2 SNEGSKA (reference sequence). In DNA form, the CDR3 reads TGCAGTGCTACCTTAAGGCGACAGCGGAACACTGAAGCTTTCTTT. Amino acids: CSATLRRQRNTEAFF.

This clonotype was detected a few times. The rearrangement uses TRBV20-1 and TRBJ2-1, with 8 bases matching TRBD2. Germline trimming cut 0 bases from V and 4 bases from J; bases unmatched to any gene: 8. Germline V lookup: CDR1 DFQATT, CDR2 SNEGSKA (reference sequence). There are 16 residues in the CDR3. CDR3 DNA: TGCAGTGCTAGAGATATGGGCGGGGGGACTTACAATGAGCAGTTCTTC. Its protein product is CSARDMGGGTYNEQFF.

This clonotype has a handful of counts. The chain joins TRBV21-1 to TRBJ2-1; TRBD1 is the table's D call, not checked against the DNA. TRBV21-1 is listed as a pseudogene. The CDR3 has 17 amino acids. The CDR3 DNA sequence: TGTGCCAGCAGTAGACAGGGGACTTCTAGCTCCTACAATGAGCAGTTCTTC. It codes for CASSRQGTSSSYNEQFF.

The V call is TRBV6-2 or TRBV6-3, the J call TRBJ2-7; the match to TRBD1 covers 7 bases. The CDR3 has 15 residues. The V gene end was trimmed by 7 bases and the J gene end by 1 base; junction bases not matched to a gene: 10. The germline gives CDR1 MNHEY, CDR2 SVGEGT. The CDR3 here is CASTPWDSHSYEQYF. CDR3 DNA: TGTGCCAGCACCCCCTGGGACAGCCATTCCTACGAGCAGTACTTC.

The chain joins TRBV20-1 to TRBJ2-7; D perhaps matches TRBD2 (6 bases). Germline V CDR1 and CDR2: DFQATT, SNEGSKA (reference sequence). V was clipped by 1 base and J by 4 bases, with 26 bases between them. This CDR3 is 18 amino acids long. CDR3 coding DNA: TGCAGTGCTAGAGTCTTCGGGACTGATACACCCCGGGGGTACGAGCAGTACTTC. This codes for CSARVFGTDTPRGYEQYF.

Only a few counts were recorded for this clonotype. V and J are TRBV20-1 and TRBJ2-7; TRBD1 agrees at 9 bases. The CDR3 loop spans 13 amino acids. V shed 6 bases and J 3 bases; nucleotides not matched to a gene: 6. In germline, CDR1 is DFQATT, CDR2 SNEGSKA (reference sequence). The CDR3 region has the DNA TGCAGTGCACCGGGACAGGGACTCTACGAGCAGTACTTC. Its protein product is CSAPGQGLYEQYF.

The genes are TRBV27 and TRBJ2-3; 7 bases map to TRBD2. Germline V gene data show CDR1 as MNHEY and CDR2 as SMNVEV (reference sequence). The CDR3 sequence is 14 residues long. Germline trimming cut 7 bases from V and 6 bases from J; bases unmatched to any gene: 10. Here the CDR3 reads CASKERRGGDTQYF. In DNA form, the CDR3 reads TGTGCCAGCAAGGAAAGGCGGGGAGGGGATACGCAGTATTTT.

V usage is TRBV5-6 and J usage is TRBJ2-1; D unclear. CDR3 length equals 12 residues. Germline loops: CDR1 SGHDT, CDR2 YYEEEE. V lost 3 bases and J lost 6, with 7 bases in between. The CDR3 nucleotides read TGTGCCAGCAGCTACAAGGGCAATGAGCAGTTCTTC. Protein: CASSYKGNEQFF.

The chain joins TRBV7-2 to TRBJ2-5, with D unclear. The CDR3 extends over 15 amino acids. In germline, CDR1 is SGHTA, CDR2 FQGNSA. Trimming removed 4 bases from V and 2 bases from J, with 14 bases in between. The CDR3 coding sequence is TGTGCCAGCAGCTACGTATCGGGCCAACAAGAGACCCAGTACTTC. Its protein is CASSYVSGQQETQYF.